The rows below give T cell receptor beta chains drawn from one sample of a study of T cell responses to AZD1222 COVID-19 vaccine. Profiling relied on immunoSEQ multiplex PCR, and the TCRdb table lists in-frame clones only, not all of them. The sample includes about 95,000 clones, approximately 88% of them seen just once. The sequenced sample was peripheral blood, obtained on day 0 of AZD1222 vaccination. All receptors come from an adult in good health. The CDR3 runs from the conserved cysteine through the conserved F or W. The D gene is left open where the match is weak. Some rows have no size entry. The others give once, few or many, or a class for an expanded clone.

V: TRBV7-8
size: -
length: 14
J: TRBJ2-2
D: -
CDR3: CASRDSWGTGELFF
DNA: TGTGCCAGCAGGGACAGTTGGGGAACCGGGGAGCTGTTTTTT

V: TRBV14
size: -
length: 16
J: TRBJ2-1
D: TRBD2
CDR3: CASSQDKAGGADEQFF
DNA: TGTGCCAGCAGCCAAGATAAGGCCGGGGGGGCCGATGAGCAGTTCTTC

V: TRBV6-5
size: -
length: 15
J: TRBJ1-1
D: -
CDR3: CASRPPGGISTEAFF
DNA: TGTGCCAGCAGGCCCCCGGGTGGAATTAGCACTGAAGCTTTCTTT

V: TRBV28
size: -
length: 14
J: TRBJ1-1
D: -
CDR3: CASRYGQPNTEAFF
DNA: TGTGCCAGCAGATACGGACAGCCAAACACTGAAGCTTTCTTT

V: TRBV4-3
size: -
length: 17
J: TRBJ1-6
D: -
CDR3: CASSQVVMFGNNSPLHF
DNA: TGCGCCAGCAGCCAAGTAGTCATGTTCGGGAATAATTCACCCCTCCACTTT

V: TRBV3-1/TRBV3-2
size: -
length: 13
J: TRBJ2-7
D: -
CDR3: CASSQGAEGEQYF
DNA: TGTGCCAGCAGCCAAGGGGCTGAAGGGGAGCAGTACTTC

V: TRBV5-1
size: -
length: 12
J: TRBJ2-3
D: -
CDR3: CASSDTTDTQYF
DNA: TGCGCCAGCAGCGACACCACAGATACGCAGTATTTT

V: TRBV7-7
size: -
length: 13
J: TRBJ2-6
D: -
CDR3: CASSREGANVLTF
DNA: TGTGCTAGCAGCAGAGAAGGGGCCAACGTCCTGACTTTC

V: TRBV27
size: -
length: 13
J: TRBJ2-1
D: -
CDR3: CASSLNKYNEQFF
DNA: TGTGCCAGCAGTCTGAACAAATACAATGAGCAGTTCTTC

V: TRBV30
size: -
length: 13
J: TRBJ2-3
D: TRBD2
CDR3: CAWSERDTDTQYF
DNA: TGTGCCTGGAGTGAGCGGGACACAGATACGCAGTATTTT

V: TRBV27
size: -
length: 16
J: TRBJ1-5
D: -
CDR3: CASSTIGGNLGQPQHF
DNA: TGTGCCAGCAGCACTATAGGGGGGAATCTCGGTCAGCCCCAGCATTTT

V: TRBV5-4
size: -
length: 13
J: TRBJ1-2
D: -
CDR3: CASSLGGGYGYTF
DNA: TGTGCCAGCAGCTTGGGGGGCGGCTATGGCTACACCTTC

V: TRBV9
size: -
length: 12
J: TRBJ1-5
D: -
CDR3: CASPPVHQPQHF
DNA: TGTGCCAGTCCCCCAGTCCATCAGCCCCAGCATTTT

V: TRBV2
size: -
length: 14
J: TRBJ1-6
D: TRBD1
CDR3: CASSEGQGYSPLHF
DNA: TGTGCCAGCAGTGAGGGACAGGGATATTCACCCCTCCACTTT

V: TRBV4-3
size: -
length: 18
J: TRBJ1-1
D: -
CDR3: CASSQDGILPPVNTEAFF
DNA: TGCGCCAGCAGCCAAGATGGGATCCTTCCGCCCGTGAACACTGAAGCTTTCTTT

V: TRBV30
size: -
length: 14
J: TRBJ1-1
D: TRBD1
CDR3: CAWAIDRGWTEAFF
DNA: TGTGCCTGGGCTATAGACAGGGGTTGGACTGAAGCTTTCTTT

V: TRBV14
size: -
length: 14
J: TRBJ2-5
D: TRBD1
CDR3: CASSKRGGAETQYF
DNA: TGTGCCAGCAGCAAACGAGGGGGCGCCGAGACCCAGTACTTC

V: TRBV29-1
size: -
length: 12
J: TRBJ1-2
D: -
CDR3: CSVDGGDYGYTF
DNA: TGCAGCGTGGACGGGGGGGACTATGGCTACACCTTC

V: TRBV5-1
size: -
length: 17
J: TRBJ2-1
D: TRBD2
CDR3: CASSLAPASGGYNEQFF
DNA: TGCGCCAGCAGCTTGGCCCCGGCTAGCGGGGGGTACAATGAGCAGTTCTTC

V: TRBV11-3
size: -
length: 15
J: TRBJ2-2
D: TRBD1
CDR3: CASSRTTGGGGELFF
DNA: TGTGCCAGCAGCCGCACGACAGGGGGCGGCGGGGAGCTGTTTTTT

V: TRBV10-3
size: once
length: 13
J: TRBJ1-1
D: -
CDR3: CALRTDLNTEAFF
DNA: TGTGCCCTACGGACAGACTTGAACACTGAAGCTTTCTTT

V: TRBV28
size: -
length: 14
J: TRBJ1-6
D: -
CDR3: CASRDGSYNSPLHF
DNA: TGTGCCAGCAGGGACGGCTCCTATAATTCACCCCTCCACTTT

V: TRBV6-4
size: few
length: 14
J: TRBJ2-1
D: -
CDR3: CASSPGREDNEQFF
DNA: TGTGCCAGCAGCCCGGGAAGGGAGGACAATGAGCAGTTCTTC

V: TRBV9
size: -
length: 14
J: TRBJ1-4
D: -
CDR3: CASSEGRTNEKLFF
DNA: TGTGCCAGCAGCGAGGGGAGAACTAATGAAAAACTGTTTTTT

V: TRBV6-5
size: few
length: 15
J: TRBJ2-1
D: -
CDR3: CASTYGGNSYNEQFF
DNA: TGTGCCAGCACCTACGGGGGAAACTCCTACAATGAGCAGTTCTTC

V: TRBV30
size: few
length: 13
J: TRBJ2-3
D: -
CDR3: CAWSTVSTDTQYF
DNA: TGTGCCTGGAGTACTGTCTCCACAGATACGCAGTATTTT

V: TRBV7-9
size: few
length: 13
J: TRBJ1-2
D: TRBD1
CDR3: CASSVTGAYGYTF
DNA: TGTGCCAGCAGCGTTACAGGGGCCTATGGCTACACCTTC

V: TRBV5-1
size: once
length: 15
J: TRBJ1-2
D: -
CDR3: CASSLEVGGKYGYTF
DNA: TGCGCCAGCAGCTTGGAAGTGGGGGGGAAGTATGGCTACACCTTC

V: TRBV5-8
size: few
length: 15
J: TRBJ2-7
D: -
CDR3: CASTSLSDAAYEQYF
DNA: TGTGCCAGCACAAGCTTATCGGACGCCGCCTACGAGCAGTACTTC

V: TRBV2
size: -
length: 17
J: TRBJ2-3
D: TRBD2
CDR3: CASRAYLAGAYTDTQYF
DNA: TGTGCCAGCAGGGCGTACCTAGCGGGGGCCTACACAGATACGCAGTATTTT

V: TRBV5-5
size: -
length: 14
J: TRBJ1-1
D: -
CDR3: CASSLVTMNTEAFF
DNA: TGTGCCAGCAGCTTGGTTACTATGAACACTGAAGCTTTCTTT

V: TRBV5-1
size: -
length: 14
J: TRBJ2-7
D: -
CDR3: CASSRRGQGYEQYF
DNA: TGCGCCAGCAGCCGGAGGGGGCAGGGCTACGAGCAGTACTTC

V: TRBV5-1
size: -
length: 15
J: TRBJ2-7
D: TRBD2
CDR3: CASSFTIAGGYEQYF
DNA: TGCGCCAGCAGCTTTACCATAGCGGGGGGTTACGAGCAGTACTTC